The 6 T cell receptor beta chains below come from one sample, sequenced in a study of blood T cell repertoires in COVID-19. This table comes from immunoSEQ multiplex PCR, and its TCRdb copy is limited to in-frame clones, with some not included. The repertoire holds around 300,000 clones, roughly 90% seen once, with less than 1% in the top ten. The sequenced material came from peripheral blood. The origin of the receptors is a woman aged 40 to 50 who had recovered from COVID-19.

V and J are TRBV4-1 and TRBJ1-1, with 7 bases matching TRBD1. Germline-derived CDR1 and CDR2 are MGHRA and YSYEKL. The CDR3 contains 14 residues. Trimming took 6 bases from V and 0 from J; bases not matched to a gene: 4. The CDR3 nucleotides read TGCGCCAGCAGACGGGACAGTATGAACACTGAAGCTTTCTTT. It specifies CASRRDSMNTEAFF.

V is TRBV28 and J is TRBJ1-5, with TRBD1 identical over 8 bases. The germline gives CDR1 MDHEN, CDR2 SYDVKM. CDR3 size: 15 residues. After removal of 1 base from V and 6 bases from J, the junction contained 5 bases not matched to a gene. CDR3 sequence (DNA): TGTGCCAGCAGTTTATCCCCCCAGGGGGCTCAGCCCCAGCATTTT. This codes for CASSLSPQGAQPQHF. The variable domain in full, completed from reference TRBV28 and TRBJ1-5, reads DVKVTQSSRYLVKRTGEKVFLECVQDMDHENMFWYRQDPGLGLRLIYFSYDVKMKEKGDIPEGYSVSREKKERFSLILESASTNQTSMYLCASSLSPQGAQPQHFGDGTRLSIL.

The chain has TRBV9 and TRBJ2-1; 9 bases match TRBD2. Trimming at V came to 0 bases and at J to 9 bases, leaving 7 bases not matched to a gene. In germline, CDR1 is SGDLS, CDR2 YYNGEE. The CDR3 runs 15 residues. CDR3 residues: CASSVEAGGPSEQFF. The CDR3 nucleotides are TGTGCCAGCAGCGTAGAGGCGGGAGGGCCGAGTGAGCAGTTCTTC.

The table lists this clone with a count of one. The chain carries TRBV19 and TRBJ1-1; TRBD1 might be the D (5 bases). This CDR3 contains 17 residues. The V gene's germline CDR1 is LNHDA and CDR2 SQIVND (reference sequence). The V end was cut by 7 bases, the J end by 1 base, with 22 bases between. The CDR3 here is CASKNLVGEGWNTEAFF. CDR3 bases: TGTGCCAGTAAAAACCTAGTGGGGGAGGGATGGAACACTGAAGCTTTCTTT.

This clone was counted only a few times. The rearrangement uses TRBV29-1 and TRBJ1-2; TRBD1 aligns across 7 bases. After removal of 6 bases from V and 2 bases from J, the junction contained 6 bases not matched to a gene. Germline V gives CDR1 SQVTM, CDR2 ANQGSEA. The CDR3 runs to 13 residues. In nucleotides, the CDR3 is TGCAGCGTCACAGGGGTTGGGAACTATGGCTACACCTTC. Translation gives CSVTGVGNYGYTF.

V usage is TRBV27 and J usage is TRBJ2-1; TRBD1 matches at 10 bases. Germline loops: CDR1 MNHEY, CDR2 SMNVEV (reference sequence). The ends lost 4 bases at V and 14 bases at J; junction bases unmatched: 2. The CDR3 runs 11 residues. The CDR3 loop is CASSYGTGEFF. As DNA, the CDR3 is TGTGCCAGCAGTTACGGGACAGGGGAGTTCTTC.